The clone carrying this T cell receptor beta chain has only a few counts. Its specificity is unknown. This sample was included in a study of post-analysis software for immune sequencing data. Study-wide background: The disease courses spanned relapsing-remitting, secondary progressive and progressive-relapsing forms of multiple sclerosis.

Unique molecular identifiers featured in each of the TCR beta cDNA libraries. Yield was roughly 500,000 cDNA molecules from roughly 0.93 to 9.6 million T cells. MiXCR, applied by TCRdb to the PCR reads, yields one record per CDR3 protein. The sample lists 600,000 to 750,000 distinct CDR3 sequences, 59% seen once, with 10% to 12% in the top ten. This CDR3 is 15 amino acids long. J lost 3 bases, V lost 6 bases, and 7 bases had no gene match. Study results and caveats: There was significantly lower normalized Chao1 diversity in multiple sclerosis patients than in controls. TRBV5-6, TRBV5-1 and TRBV20-1 belonged to a set of a handful of TRBV segments that were more frequent in patients than controls.

Specimen: blood. This chain uses TRBV12-3 or TRBV12-4 with TRBJ2-2; 7 positions match TRBD1. The source is a girl aged 2-10 years with multiple sclerosis. The CDR3 here is CASSTGTEYTGELFF. The CDR3 bases are TGTGCCAGCAGCACAGGGACAGAATACACCGGGGAGCTGTTTTTT.